This T cell receptor beta chain is drawn from a study of siplizumab effects on memory and regulatory T cells. The protocol was immunoSEQ multiplex PCR, while the TCRdb copy is restricted to in-frame clones and leaves out a portion. The sample consists of 100,000 or so clones, 80% to 95% of them appearing once. The CDR3 has 12 residues. Germline values: CDR1 SGHVS, CDR2 FNYEAQ. The V end lost 9 bases, the J end lost 2 bases, and 9 bases lay between the germline ends. Sequencing input: CD4+ T cells sorted from blood. The chain uses TRBV7-6 and TRBJ2-3, with no clear D. The sequence came from a human donor in good health. The CDR3 DNA is TGTGCCAGTGGAAGATACACAGATACGCAGTATTTT. Amino acid sequence: CASGRYTDTQYF.